This TCR beta chain was sequenced in a study of blood T cell repertoires in COVID-19. About the study: Sites in the United States, Italy and Spain provided acute and convalescent COVID-19 samples. The cDNA or gDNA used as material had been derived from T cells, B-cell-depleted T cells, or PBMCs.

A few counts support this clone. Assay: immunoSEQ multiplex PCR; the TCRdb copy retains only in-frame clones and omits some. This table holds hundreds of thousands of clones, about 73% found once. V shed 4 bases, J shed 2 bases, and the junction held 8 bases outside the gene matches. CDR1 is SGHKS, CDR2 YYEKEE, per germline (reference sequence). This CDR3 contains 16 residues. Specimen: peripheral blood. The sequence came from a woman aged 80 or over with acute or convalescent COVID-19. The chain carries TRBV5-5 and TRBJ2-3; 9 bases agree with TRBD2. The CDR3 region is CASSPLAGGLTDTQYF. The CDR3 nucleotides are TGTGCCAGCAGCCCCCTCGCGGGAGGGCTCACAGATACGCAGTATTTT.